This entry lists 10 T cell receptor beta chains sequenced from one sample in a study of blood T cells in healthy people across ages. The second PCR ran about 6 to 11 cycles with a sample-barcoded 5' primer and J-beta primers. TCRdb used MiXCR to reprocess the 5' RACE reads, holding one entry per CDR3 protein. The table records about 1.4 million distinct CDR3 sequences, 55% to 75% of them present only once. The source material was blood. The receptors stem from a man younger than 30 in good health.

This clonotype was detected once. V and J are TRBV5-5 and TRBJ2-2, with 12 bases fitting TRBD1. V lost 6 bases to trimming and J lost 2 bases; unmatched junction nucleotides: 8. Germline V lookup: CDR1 SGHKS, CDR2 YYEKEE (reference sequence). The CDR3 consists of 17 residues. The CDR3 region has the DNA TGTGCCAGCATATGGGGGACAGGGGGCGGCAACACCGGGGAGCTGTTTTTT. Translation gives CASIWGTGGGNTGELFF.

This clonotype was detected a few times. The rearrangement uses TRBV5-1 and TRBJ2-4; TRBD2 might be the D (5 bases). With the DNA end fitting TRBJ2-7 better, the J assignment may be wrong. The CDR3 covers 14 residues. Germline assignment: CDR1 SGHRS and CDR2 YFSETQ. CDR3 DNA: TGCGCCAGCAGCTTCGGAGGTTTTGGCAACGAGCAGTACTTC. It is translated as CASSFGGFGNEQYF.

This clonotype was counted only a few times. The rearrangement uses TRBV7-8 and TRBJ2-7; D tentatively reads TRBD1 or TRBD2 (5 bases each). Germline lookup yields CDR1 SGHVS and CDR2 FQNEAQ. Trimming shortened V by 6 bases and J by 0 bases, and 15 bases separated the two germline ends. The CDR3 consists of 15 residues. The CDR3 sequence: CASRAGTVSSYEQYF. The CDR3 coding sequence is TGTGCCAGCAGAGCCGGGACCGTAAGCTCCTACGAGCAGTACTTC.

This chain uses TRBV5-6 with TRBJ2-4; D uncertain. The J call may be wrong; the DNA end is better matched by TRBJ2-5. The CDR3 covers 13 residues. Germline V gene sequence: CDR1 SGHDT, CDR2 YYEEEE. This CDR3 is CASSGWGRETQYF. The CDR3 coding sequence is TGTGCCAGCAGTGGTTGGGGTCGGGAGACCCAGTACTTC.

The chain couples TRBV5-1 to TRBJ2-7; D may be TRBD1 or TRBD2 (5 bases each). The CDR3 consists of 14 residues. Trimming took off 4 bases at V and 2 bases at J, with 13 bases between the two ends. The V gene's germline CDR1 is SGHRS and CDR2 YFSETQ. CDR3 sequence reads: CASSTSGATYEQYF. The CDR3 coding sequence is TGCGCCAGCAGCACCTCCGGGGCTACCTACGAGCAGTACTTC.

V gene TRBV6-5 combines with J gene TRBJ2-1; 8 bases line up with TRBD2. Losses at the gene ends were 6 bases for V and 2 bases for J; bases not matched to a gene: 6. Germline V gene data show CDR1 as MNHEY and CDR2 as SVGAGI. This CDR3 is built from 15 residues. CDR3 amino acids: CASRGSGAAYNEQFF. In DNA, the CDR3 is TGTGCCAGCAGGGGTAGCGGGGCGGCCTACAATGAGCAGTTCTTC.

The chain combines TRBV4-3 with TRBJ2-5, with D possibly called TRBD1 or TRBD2 (6 bases each). Germline V gene lookup returns CDR1 LGHNA and CDR2 YSLEER. The V end lost 0 bases, the J end lost 5 bases, and 10 bases lay between the germline ends. This CDR3 contains 14 residues. CDR3 amino acids: CASSQERGAETQYF. The CDR3 DNA sequence: TGCGCCAGCAGCCAAGAGAGGGGGGCTGAGACCCAGTACTTC.

Worth noting for this clonotype: A junction boundary mismatches the germline segment, possibly from a read error. The chain is built from TRBV2 and TRBJ2-7; TRBD2 might be the D (6 bases). CDR3 size: 15 residues. Per germline, CDR1 SNHLY and CDR2 FYNNEI. CDR3 amino acids: CASREGGSTYNEQYF. CDR3 DNA sequence: TGTGCCAGCAGGGAAGGAGGGTCAACCTACAATGAGCAGTACTTC.

The J gene is TRBJ1-3, the V gene TRBV27; D call uncertain. Trimming shortened V by 3 bases and J by 2 bases, and 8 bases separated the two germline ends. The CDR3 runs to 14 residues. CDR1 is MNHEY and CDR2 is SMNVEV in the germline V gene (reference sequence). CDR3 sequence (DNA): TGTGCCAGCAGTTTGTCGCCTACTGGAAACACCATATATTTT. Residues: CASSLSPTGNTIYF.

This clonotype was observed once. V gene TRBV12-3 or TRBV12-4 combines with J gene TRBJ2-3; no reliable D call. The CDR3 has 14 residues. The V end was cut by 7 bases, the J end by 4 bases, with 15 bases between. DNA for the CDR3: TGTGCCAGCAACCCCGGTCCCCGCGCAGATACGCAGTATTTT. This translates into CASNPGPRADTQYF.